The 28 T cell receptor beta chains reported below all come from one sample, sequenced in a study of T-cell memory formation after mild COVID-19. Using its own MiXCR run on the 5' RACE reads, TCRdb lists one record per CDR3 protein. This sample yields roughly 320,000 distinct CDR3 sequences, of which around 28% are seen a single time; less than 15% belongs to the top ten. The sequenced sample was PBMCs or a T cell subset sorted from them (not recorded which). These receptors were obtained from an adult woman who had mild COVID-19 (a few samples of this study predate the infection). Cell type and time point are not known.

This sequence joins TRBV4-3 and TRBJ1-1; D not resolved. CDR1 is LGHNA, CDR2 YSLEER, per germline. V lost 1 base, J lost 4 bases, and 10 bases lay in between. The CDR3 is made up of 14 amino acids. The CDR3 DNA reads as TGCGCCAGCAGCCAAGTATACGGCCTCACTGAAGCTTTCTTT. Translated: CASSQVYGLTEAFF.

The CDR3 DNA sequence: TGTGCCAGCAGCTTAAGGGACGGCCAGAACACTGAAGCTTTCTTT. Protein product: CASSLRDGQNTEAFF. This chain uses TRBV7-9 with TRBJ1-1; D possibly corresponds to TRBD1 (5 bases). Germline CDR1 and CDR2: SEHNR and FQNEAQ (reference sequence). Trimming removed 2 bases from V and 1 base from J, with 11 bases in between. CDR3 length: 15 amino acids.

This clonotype was seen only a few times. This chain uses TRBV4-1 with TRBJ2-5, with a weak D call TRBD1 (5 bases). The CDR3 runs to 15 residues. V was shortened by 0 bases and J by 2 bases, with 10 bases between the two germline ends. CDR1 is MGHRA and CDR2 is YSYEKL in the germline V gene. CDR3 residues: CASSQDRVRQETQYF. The CDR3 nucleotides are TGCGCCAGCAGCCAAGACAGGGTGAGGCAAGAGACCCAGTACTTC.

The chain combines TRBV6-1 with TRBJ2-3; D unclear. CDR3 length equals 13 residues. Germline lookup yields CDR1 MNHNS and CDR2 SASEGT. V was shortened by 7 bases and J by 4 bases, with 12 bases between the two germline ends. CDR3 in DNA: TGTGCCAGCAATATTGGCGCGGCAGATACGCAGTATTTT. This translates into CASNIGAADTQYF.

This clonotype was counted between two and nine times. The J gene is TRBJ1-1, the V gene TRBV5-1; D is undetermined. The CDR3 contains 17 residues. Trimming left V 1 base short and J 1 base short, with 17 bases between. The germline V gene has CDR1 SGHRS and CDR2 YFSETQ. The CDR3: CASSLNTVLRANTEAFF. As DNA, the CDR3 is TGCGCCAGCAGCTTGAACACCGTCTTAAGGGCGAACACTGAAGCTTTCTTT.

This clonotype was found many times. J is TRBJ2-7 and V is TRBV5-5; D remains unclear. V was clipped by 4 bases and J by 0 bases, with 11 bases between them. Germline CDR1 is SGHKS and CDR2 is YYEKEE (reference sequence). The length of the CDR3 is 14 residues. In nucleotides, the CDR3 is TGTGCCAGCAGCCCCACTCTGGGCTCCTACGAGCAGTACTTC. Translated, it gives CASSPTLGSYEQYF. The variable domain in full, with the rest retrieved from reference TRBV5-5 and TRBJ2-7, is DAGVTQSPTHLIKTRGQQVTLRCSPISGHKSVSWYQQVLGQGPQFIFQYYEKEERGRGNFPDRFSARQFPNYSSELNVNALLLGDSALYLCASSPTLGSYEQYFGPGTRLTVT.

This chain links TRBV7-2 with TRBJ2-3; 7 nucleotides align to TRBD1. CDR1 is SGHTA, CDR2 FQGNSA, per germline. Trimming cost V 8 bases and J 2 bases; bases outside gene matches: 4. The CDR3 has 13 amino acids. The CDR3 protein is CASRQGFTDTQYF. As DNA, the CDR3 is TGTGCCAGCCGACAGGGATTCACAGATACGCAGTATTTT.

This clonotype occurred a few times. The V gene is TRBV24-1, the J gene TRBJ2-7; D is possibly TRBD1 or TRBD2 (5 bases each). CDR3 length: 15 amino acids. V lost 4 bases, J lost 3 bases, and 15 bases lay in between. Per germline, CDR1 KGHDR and CDR2 SFDVKD. Here the CDR3 reads CATSEGTAEIYEQYF. The CDR3 nucleotides are TGTGCCACCAGTGAGGGGACGGCTGAGATCTACGAGCAGTACTTC.

In its sample, this clonotype was seen a few times. The chain carries TRBV6-5 and TRBJ2-7, with 7 bases that match TRBD2. The germline gives CDR1 MNHEY, CDR2 SVGAGI. There are 13 residues in the CDR3. The ends lost 2 bases at V and 5 bases at J; junction bases unmatched: 3. The CDR3 region is CASSYPTSHEQYF. The CDR3 coding sequence is TGTGCCAGCAGTTACCCGACTAGCCACGAGCAGTACTTC.

The rearrangement links TRBV12-3 or TRBV12-4 to TRBJ2-5; a weak D match, TRBD2 (6 bases). V lost 5 bases to trimming and J lost 1 base, with 14 bases between them. This CDR3 is 15 amino acids long. The CDR3 here is CASSLRGTIQETQYF. DNA for the CDR3: TGTGCCAGCAGTCTTCGGGGGACCATCCAAGAGACCCAGTACTTC.

This clonotype occurred a few times. The rearrangement uses TRBV6-6 and TRBJ1-2; D gene uncertain. The V and J ends lost 11 bases and 8 bases respectively, with 6 bases between them. The V gene's germline CDR1 is MNHNY and CDR2 SVGAGI (reference sequence). This CDR3 is 8 amino acids long. CDR3 loop: CALDGYTF. CDR3 in DNA: TGTGCCCTCGACGGCTACACCTTC.

This chain joins TRBV11-2 and TRBJ1-2; D call uncertain. From germline, CDR1 is SGHAT and CDR2 FQNNGV. Trimming left V 3 bases short and J 7 bases short, with 15 bases between. CDR3 length equals 14 residues. CDR3 amino acids: CASSFSLAPFGYTF. The CDR3 DNA sequence: TGTGCCAGCAGCTTTTCATTGGCCCCCTTTGGCTACACCTTC. The full variable domain, rest sourced from reference TRBV11-2 and TRBJ1-2, is EAGVAQSPRYKIIEKRQSVAFWCNPISGHATLYWYQQILGQGPKLLIQFQNNGVVDDSQLPKDRFSAERLKGVDSTLKIQPAKLEDSAVYLCASSFSLAPFGYTFGSGTRLTVV.

In this sample, this clonotype turned up a few times. V gene TRBV5-1 combines with J gene TRBJ2-1; 13 nucleotides line up with TRBD2. The junction had 7 bases not matched to a gene; V was cut back by 3 bases and J by 1 base. Germline V gene sequence: CDR1 SGHRS, CDR2 YFSETQ. This CDR3 is built from 18 residues. CDR3 coding DNA: TGCGCCAGCAGCTCGAGACTAGCGGGAGGCCAATCCTACAATGAGCAGTTCTTC. It codes for CASSSRLAGGQSYNEQFF.

In this sample, this clonotype turned up a few times. V and J are TRBV24-1 and TRBJ2-2; 9 positions match TRBD2. J lost 2 bases, V lost 4 bases, and 4 bases had no gene match. Germline-derived CDR1 and CDR2 are KGHDR and SFDVKD. The CDR3 has 16 residues. CDR3 DNA: TGTGCCACCAGTGAGCATAGCGGGAGTAACACCGGGGAGCTGTTTTTT. Protein product: CATSEHSGSNTGELFF.

V is TRBV9 and J is TRBJ2-1; D is tentatively TRBD1 or TRBD2 (6 bases each). V lost 0 bases and J 0 bases, leaving 22 bases between the germline ends. This CDR3 has 20 amino acids. CDR1 and CDR2 from the germline V gene are SGDLS and YYNGEE. Here the CDR3 reads CASSVAVGGRAGSSYNEQFF. The CDR3 bases are TGTGCCAGCAGCGTAGCGGTAGGGGGTAGGGCGGGGAGCTCCTACAATGAGCAGTTCTTC.

The J gene is TRBJ1-4, the V gene TRBV13, with unresolved D. V lost 1 base, J lost 8 bases, and 14 bases lay in between. The germline V gene encodes CDR1 PRHDT and CDR2 FYEKMQ (reference sequence). The CDR3 length is 15 residues. As DNA, the CDR3 is TGTGCCAGCAGCTTAGTAGGTGGAGTACGGGAAAAACTGTTTTTT. Protein: CASSLVGGVREKLFF.

V gene TRBV7-6 combines with J gene TRBJ2-3; 7 bases line up with TRBD1. Germline-derived CDR1 and CDR2 are SGHVS and FNYEAQ. V shed 4 bases, J shed 2 bases, and the junction held 9 bases outside the gene matches. The CDR3 totals 16 residues. CDR3 sequence: CASSSRGTAFTDTQYF. DNA of the CDR3: TGTGCCAGCAGCTCGCGAGGGACAGCCTTCACAGATACGCAGTATTTT.

The chain joins TRBV7-9 to TRBJ2-2, with TRBD2 as a possible D gene (6 bases). Germline V gives CDR1 SEHNR, CDR2 FQNEAQ (reference sequence). The V and J ends lost 2 bases and 1 base respectively, with 11 bases between them. The CDR3 contains 16 residues. CDR3 bases: TGTGCCAGCAGCTTAATTCCGGGAGTGAACACCGGGGAGCTGTTTTTT. Translating it yields CASSLIPGVNTGELFF. The whole variable domain, remainder taken from reference TRBV7-9 and TRBJ2-2, is DTGVSQNPRHKITKRGQNVTFRCDPISEHNRLYWYRQTLGQGPEFLTYFQNEAQLEKSRLLSDRFSAERPKGSFSTLEIQRTEQGDSAMYLCASSLIPGVNTGELFFGEGSRLTVL.

This clonotype occurred a few times. The rearrangement links TRBV7-9 to TRBJ2-3; weak D call: TRBD2 (6 bases). Germline V gene sequence: CDR1 SEHNR, CDR2 FQNEAQ (reference sequence). Trimming pared 5 bases from V and 3 bases from J, leaving 12 bases between. The CDR3 loop spans 14 amino acids. In nucleotides, the CDR3 is TGTGCCAGCAGCAACCCCGGGACTACAGATACGCAGTATTTT. Protein product: CASSNPGTTDTQYF.

The genes are TRBV11-3 and TRBJ2-7; TRBD1 matches 12 bases. The trim removed 3 bases at V and 5 bases at J, leaving 8 bases unmatched. CDR3 length equals 16 residues. The germline gives CDR1 SGHNT, CDR2 YENEEA. The CDR3 region has the DNA TGTGCCAGCAGCTTGGCCGGGACAGGGGGCTTCAACGAGCAGTACTTC. Amino acid sequence: CASSLAGTGGFNEQYF.

The rearrangement joins TRBV2 to TRBJ2-3; D assignment may be TRBD1 or TRBD2 (5 bases each). Germline lookup yields CDR1 SNHLY and CDR2 FYNNEI. The CDR3 extends over 16 amino acids. Trimming removed 8 bases from V and 2 bases from J, with 20 bases in between. The CDR3 sequence: CASGALGTENTDTQYF. Written as DNA, the CDR3 is TGTGCCAGCGGGGCTTTGGGGACGGAGAACACAGATACGCAGTATTTT.

This clonotype was picked up a small number of times. J is TRBJ2-7 and V is TRBV2; tentatively, D is TRBD2 (5 bases). The CDR3 has 12 amino acids. Germline CDR1 reads SNHLY; CDR2 reads FYNNEI. Trimming pared 10 bases from V and 2 bases from J, leaving 12 bases between. This CDR3 is CATTGDPYEQYF. The CDR3 coding sequence is TGTGCCACCACCGGGGATCCCTACGAGCAGTACTTC.

This clonotype has only a few counts. V is TRBV5-6 and J is TRBJ2-1, with no clear D. V was clipped by 0 bases and J by 12 bases, with 10 bases between them. Germline CDR1 SGHDT, CDR2 YYEEEE. This CDR3 is 12 amino acids long. The CDR3 protein is CASSLETPAQFF. In DNA form, the CDR3 reads TGTGCCAGCAGCTTGGAGACCCCGGCGCAGTTCTTC.

The DNA for the CDR3 is TGTGCCACCAGCAGATCAGGACTAGCGGGGGAGCAGTATTTT. The encoded protein is CATSRSGLAGEQYF. The rearrangement uses TRBV15 and TRBJ2-3, with TRBD2 matching over 13 bases. Germline CDR1 LNHNV, CDR2 YYDKDF (reference sequence). The CDR3 extends over 14 amino acids. J lost 11 bases, V lost 2 bases, and 4 bases had no gene match. Supplemented by reference TRBV15 and TRBJ2-3, the full variable domain reads DAMVIQNPRYQVTQFGKPVTLSCSQTLNHNVMYWYQQKSSQAPKLLFHYYDKDFNNEADTPDNFQSRRPNTSFCFLDIRSPGLGDTAMYLCATSRSGLAGEQYFGPGTRLTVL.

The CDR3 region is CASSLPWPLREQYF. The CDR3 bases are TGTGCCAGCAGTCTCCCCTGGCCCCTACGCGAGCAGTACTTC. The rearrangement uses TRBV6-2 or TRBV6-3 and TRBJ2-7, with D unclear. The germline V and J ends were trimmed by 5 bases and 6 bases, with 17 bases remaining between them. Germline V gene lookup returns CDR1 MNHEY and CDR2 SVGEGT. The CDR3 is 14 amino acids.

In its sample, this clonotype was seen a few times. This chain joins TRBV24-1 and TRBJ2-5; 9 nucleotides align to TRBD1. V shed 3 bases, J shed 5 bases, and the junction held 3 bases outside the gene matches. Germline CDR1 and CDR2: KGHDR and SFDVKD. The CDR3 is made up of 14 amino acids. CDR3 sequence reads: CATSDPGTGETQYF. CDR3 nucleotide sequence: TGTGCCACCAGTGATCCCGGGACAGGGGAGACCCAGTACTTC.

V gene TRBV19 combines with J gene TRBJ2-2, with D maybe TRBD2 (5 bases). Germline-derived CDR1 and CDR2 are LNHDA and SQIVND (reference sequence). Trimming shortened V by 8 bases and J by 5 bases, and 6 bases separated the two germline ends. The CDR3 is 11 residues long. CDR3 in amino acids: CASGETGELFF. The CDR3 region has the DNA TGTGCCAGTGGGGAGACCGGGGAGCTGTTTTTT.

This clonotype was counted only a few times. The rearrangement uses TRBV7-9 and TRBJ2-7, with 8 bases aligning to TRBD1. Germline trimming cut 4 bases from V and 7 bases from J; bases unmatched to any gene: 15. The CDR3 covers 16 residues. Per germline, CDR1 SEHNR and CDR2 FQNEAQ (reference sequence). In nucleotides, the CDR3 is TGTGCCAGCAGCTCCTTGCAGGGGGCAACCTACGAGGAGCAGTACTTC. This encodes CASSSLQGATYEEQYF. The variable domain in full, with the rest retrieved from reference TRBV7-9 and TRBJ2-7, is DTGVSQNPRHKITKRGQNVTFRCDPISEHNRLYWYRQTLGQGPEFLTYFQNEAQLEKSRLLSDRFSAERPKGSFSTLEIQRTEQGDSAMYLCASSSLQGATYEEQYFGPGTRLTVT.